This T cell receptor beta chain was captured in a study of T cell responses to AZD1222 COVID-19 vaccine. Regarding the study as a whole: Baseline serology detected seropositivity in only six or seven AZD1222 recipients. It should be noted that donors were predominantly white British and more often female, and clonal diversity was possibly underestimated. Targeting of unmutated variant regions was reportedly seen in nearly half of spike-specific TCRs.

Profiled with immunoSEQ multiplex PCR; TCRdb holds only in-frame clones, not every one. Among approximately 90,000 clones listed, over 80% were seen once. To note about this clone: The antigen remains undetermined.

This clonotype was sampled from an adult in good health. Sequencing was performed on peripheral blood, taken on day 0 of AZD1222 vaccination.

The CDR3 region is CASSLASGTANMNTEAFF. CDR3 bases: TGCGCCAGCAGCTTGGCGAGCGGGACGGCAAACATGAACACTGAAGCTTTCTTT. This chain links TRBV5-1 with TRBJ1-1; D might be TRBD1 (5 bases). Germline-derived CDR1 and CDR2 are SGHRS and YFSETQ. The V and J ends lost 0 bases and 0 bases respectively, with 18 bases between them. The CDR3 sequence is 18 residues long.